The 2 T cell receptor beta chains reported below all come from one sample, sequenced in a study of T cell repertoires in cytomegalovirus infection. MiXCR, applied by TCRdb to the reads, yields one record per CDR3 protein. This table holds around 300,000 distinct CDR3 sequences, around 25% found once. Sample: PBMCs. Receptor source: a human donor in good health (CMV status not recorded). Some clones in this sample may be carry-over from other donors' samples.

In this sample, this clonotype turned up a few times. The chain carries TRBV28 and TRBJ2-6; the D gene could be TRBD1 or TRBD2 (5 bases each). The CDR3 spans 15 residues. The V end lost 5 bases, the J end lost 1 base, and 9 bases lay between the germline ends. Germline CDR1 MDHEN, CDR2 SYDVKM. In DNA, the CDR3 is TGTGCCAGCAGTGCGAGGGGATCTGGGGCCAACGTCCTGACTTTC. Residues: CASSARGSGANVLTF. Filled out from reference TRBV28 and TRBJ2-6, the complete variable domain reads DVKVTQSSRYLVKRTGEKVFLECVQDMDHENMFWYRQDPGLGLRLIYFSYDVKMKEKGDIPEGYSVSREKKERFSLILESASTNQTSMYLCASSARGSGANVLTFGAGSRLTVL.

This clonotype was counted only a few times. The rearrangement uses TRBV7-3 and TRBJ2-3; TRBD1 matches at 11 bases. The germline CDR1 and CDR2 sequences are SGHTA and FQGTGA. The CDR3 is 15 residues long. V gave up 1 base and J gave up 4 bases; unmatched junction bases: 1. The CDR3 here is CASSLMGQGADTQYF. CDR3 in DNA: TGTGCCAGCAGCTTAATGGGACAGGGGGCAGATACGCAGTATTTT.